The 32 T cell receptor beta chains below come from one sample, sequenced in a study of technical replicates of blood from a few donors. Libraries were prepared by immunoSEQ multiplex PCR; TCRdb keeps only in-frame clonotypes and omits some of them. The table records 95,000 to 100,000 clones, nearly 96% of them present only once. Specimen: T cells isolated from PBMCs. Receptors originate from a human donor in good health.

V is TRBV5-4 and J is TRBJ2-1; TRBD2 is a possible D gene (6 bases). Germline loops: CDR1 SGHNT, CDR2 YYREEE (reference sequence). CDR3 length: 18 amino acids. Trimming cost V 6 bases and J 3 bases, with 25 bases left between them. In DNA form, the CDR3 reads TGTGCCAGCATCGCCTATCCGGGTGGCGGGAACTTCTACAATGAGCAGTTCTTC. It is translated as CASIAYPGGGNFYNEQFF.

CDR3 protein: CASSAAGTVYNYGYTF. In DNA form, the CDR3 reads TGTGCCAGCAGTGCCGCCGGGACAGTTTATAACTATGGCTACACCTTC. The V and J genes are TRBV6-1 and TRBJ1-2; TRBD1 matches 7 bases. V was pared by 4 bases and J by 1 base, with 9 bases of the junction left unmatched. CDR3 length: 16 amino acids. CDR1 is MNHNS, CDR2 SASEGT, per germline.

The chain joins TRBV5-1 to TRBJ2-3; perhaps TRBD1 as D (5 bases). The CDR3 spans 15 residues. V shed 0 bases and J shed 4 bases, with 12 bases lying between them. The V gene's germline CDR1 is SGHRS and CDR2 YFSETQ. The CDR3 reads CASSLGFGAPDTQYF. The CDR3 bases are TGCGCCAGCAGCTTGGGGTTTGGGGCCCCAGATACGCAGTATTTT.

The gene calls are TRBV5-1 and TRBJ1-4; TRBD1 agrees at 8 bases. The germline CDR1 and CDR2 sequences are SGHRS and YFSETQ. The CDR3 contains 16 residues. With 3 bases clipped from V and 7 bases from J, the junction kept 11 bases outside the gene matches. CDR3 loop: CASSWVPTGGGEKLFF. For the CDR3, the DNA is TGCGCCAGCAGCTGGGTACCTACAGGGGGAGGTGAAAAACTGTTTTTT.

V and J are TRBV27 and TRBJ2-7, with D unclear. Between the trimmed V and J ends, which lost 5 bases and 3 bases, there was a span of 20 bases. Germline values: CDR1 MNHEY, CDR2 SMNVEV (reference sequence). The CDR3 is 16 amino acids. CDR3: CASSPATRLGIYEQYF. The CDR3 DNA reads TGTGCCAGCAGTCCCGCGACTCGCCTAGGAATCTACGAGCAGTACTTC.

J is TRBJ1-2 and V is TRBV28, with 9 bases identical to TRBD1. This CDR3 has 17 amino acids. Trimming cost V 5 bases and J 6 bases; bases outside gene matches: 16. CDR1 MDHEN and CDR2 SYDVKM come from the germline V gene. The CDR3 loop is CASSRNIVGTGKHGYTF. The DNA for the CDR3 is TGTGCCAGCAGTCGTAACATTGTGGGGACAGGGAAGCATGGCTACACCTTC.

This rearrangement joins TRBV20-1 to TRBJ1-1; D is uncertain. V was clipped by 5 bases and J by 5 bases, with 9 bases between them. The CDR3 contains 11 residues. Germline CDR1 is DFQATT and CDR2 is SNEGSKA (reference sequence). CDR3 in amino acids: CSAAPGTEAFF. CDR3 nucleotide sequence: TGCAGTGCTGCTCCGGGGACTGAAGCTTTCTTT.

The CDR3 sequence is CATRRVNTEAFF. DNA for the CDR3: TGTGCTACCAGACGGGTGAACACTGAAGCTTTCTTT. V gene TRBV12-5 combines with J gene TRBJ1-1; D gene uncertain. The V and J ends lost 10 bases and 0 bases respectively, with 9 bases between them. The CDR3 sequence is 12 residues long. Germline CDR1 LGHNT, CDR2 FRNRAP.

The table lists this clone with a few counts. The chain employs TRBV21-1 and TRBJ2-3; the table's D call of TRBD2 was not tested on the DNA. TRBV21-1 is tagged as a pseudogene. The CDR3 has 17 residues. CDR3 in DNA: TGTGCCAGCAGCATAGGGTGCGGAACTAGCGGCACAGATACGCAGTATTTT. The encoded protein is CASSIGCGTSGTDTQYF.

The V gene is TRBV6-5, the J gene TRBJ2-7; D gene unclear. The CDR3 is 12 residues long. Germline V gene lookup returns CDR1 MNHEY and CDR2 SVGAGI. V was pared by 7 bases and J by 0 bases, with 7 bases between. Here the CDR3 reads CASMAVSYEQYF. The CDR3 coding sequence is TGTGCCAGCATGGCGGTCTCCTACGAGCAGTACTTC.

V and J are TRBV27 and TRBJ1-3, with 7 positions matching TRBD1. The CDR3 sequence is 16 residues long. Per germline, CDR1 MNHEY and CDR2 SMNVEV (reference sequence). V dropped 3 bases and J dropped 7; count of bases not matched to a gene: 12. In DNA form, the CDR3 reads TGTGCCAGCAGTTTCCTCGGCGGGGACAGTAGCAACACCATATATTTT. Its translation is CASSFLGGDSSNTIYF.

V gene TRBV4-1 combines with J gene TRBJ1-2; no definite D call. Germline CDR1 MGHRA, CDR2 YSYEKL. CDR3 length: 15 amino acids. The V end lost 0 bases, the J end lost 4 bases, and 12 bases lay between the germline ends. The CDR3 sequence: CASSQETGRGYGYTF. DNA for the CDR3: TGCGCCAGCAGCCAAGAGACGGGTCGCGGCTATGGCTACACCTTC.

The chain has TRBV29-1 and TRBJ1-2; D may be TRBD1 (5 bases). The CDR3 runs 15 residues. CDR1 and CDR2 (germline): SQVTM, ANQGSEA. Deletions cut 3 bases from V and 3 bases from J, with 17 bases between. The CDR3 DNA sequence: TGCAGCGTTGATACTATGGGGCCGGCCTACTATGGCTACACCTTC. Its translation is CSVDTMGPAYYGYTF.

The chain combines TRBV19 with TRBJ2-3; 11 positions agree with TRBD1. In germline, CDR1 is LNHDA, CDR2 SQIVND (reference sequence). Trimming took 6 bases from V and 5 from J; bases not matched to a gene: 7. CDR3 length: 15 amino acids. DNA for the CDR3: TGTGCCAGTAGCATGGACAGGGGGCGTGAAGATACGCAGTATTTT. It translates to CASSMDRGREDTQYF.

This clone came up once. The chain carries TRBV5-1 and TRBJ2-7, with a possible D match to TRBD2 (6 bases). V was trimmed by 2 bases and J by 6 bases, leaving 15 bases between them. The germline CDR1 and CDR2 sequences are SGHRS and YFSETQ. There are 14 residues in the CDR3. CDR3 DNA: TGCGCCAGCAGCTTCTCGGGGGTAGGTTTCGAGCAGTACTTC. Its translation: CASSFSGVGFEQYF.

The V call is TRBV7-9, the J call TRBJ2-3; a possible D gene is TRBD2 (6 bases). Germline assignment: CDR1 SEHNR and CDR2 FQNEAQ (reference sequence). V was cut by 1 base and J by 3 bases, with 14 bases left in between. The length of the CDR3 is 16 residues. The CDR3 nucleotides read TGTGCCAGCAGCTTAGTTTTTCTAGCGAGTACAGATACGCAGTATTTT. Protein: CASSLVFLASTDTQYF. The whole variable domain, filled in from reference TRBV7-9 and TRBJ2-3, reads DTGVSQNPRHKITKRGQNVTFRCDPISEHNRLYWYRQTLGQGPEFLTYFQNEAQLEKSRLLSDRFSAERPKGSFSTLEIQRTEQGDSAMYLCASSLVFLASTDTQYFGPGTRLTVL.

This rearrangement joins TRBV18 to TRBJ1-1; the D gene is possibly TRBD1 (5 bases). V was cut by 3 bases and J by 1 base, with 9 bases left in between. The CDR3 runs 14 residues. The germline V gene encodes CDR1 KGHSH and CDR2 LQKENI. In nucleotides, the CDR3 is TGTGCCAGCTCACCCGACAGTCGGAACACTGAAGCTTTCTTT. Protein sequence: CASSPDSRNTEAFF.

This clone was recorded only once. This sequence joins TRBV11-1 and TRBJ2-5; D perhaps matches TRBD1 (6 bases). Germline assignment: CDR1 SGHAT and CDR2 FQDESV (reference sequence). Trimming stripped 10 bases from V and 5 bases from J, with 20 bases between. The CDR3 totals 14 residues. The CDR3 sequence is CATETTGRPETQYF. The CDR3 DNA is TGTGCCACCGAAACCACAGGGCGGCCGGAGACCCAGTACTTC.

This rearrangement joins TRBV4-1 to TRBJ2-5; no clear D. The CDR3 contains 14 residues. Germline lookup yields CDR1 MGHRA and CDR2 YSYEKL. The ends were cut back, 0 bases at V and 3 bases at J, with 8 bases in the middle. The CDR3 nucleotides are TGCGCCAGCAGCCAAGATATGACAAAAGAGACCCAGTACTTC. This encodes CASSQDMTKETQYF.

This clone appeared once. The chain couples TRBV7-2 to TRBJ1-1; D ambiguous. The V gene's germline CDR1 is SGHTA and CDR2 FQGNSA. Trimming left V 8 bases short and J 3 bases short, with 13 bases between. This CDR3 is 13 amino acids long. The CDR3 here is CASSREVDTEAFF. The CDR3 coding sequence is TGTGCCAGCTCCCGGGAGGTGGACACTGAAGCTTTCTTT.

The chain links TRBV11-2 to TRBJ2-5; 9 nucleotides agree with TRBD1. Trimming cost V 5 bases and J 5 bases; bases outside gene matches: 9. Per germline, CDR1 SGHAT and CDR2 FQNNGV. The length of the CDR3 is 15 residues. The CDR3, as DNA: TGTGCCAGCAGCCCGTCTGACAGGGGGTGGGAGACCCAGTACTTC. Translated, it gives CASSPSDRGWETQYF.

This clone has a single count. The CDR3 here is CASSRRVQETQYF. The CDR3 DNA follows: TGCGCCAGCAGCCGGAGGGTCCAAGAGACCCAGTACTTC. The rearrangement links TRBV5-1 to TRBJ2-5; possibly TRBD2 for D (6 bases). This CDR3 region has 13 residues. V was clipped by 4 bases and J by 1 base, with 8 bases between them. CDR1 is SGHRS, CDR2 YFSETQ, per germline.

This chain joins TRBV7-6 and TRBJ2-5, with D maybe TRBD2 (7 bases). CDR3 length: 13 amino acids. The germline CDR1 and CDR2 sequences are SGHVS and FNYEAQ. V was pared by 5 bases and J by 5 bases, with 12 bases between. Here the CDR3 DNA reads TGTGCCAGCAGCCCACAGGGAGGGGAGACCCAGTACTTC. Its protein product is CASSPQGGETQYF. Variable domain in full (rest from reference TRBV7-6 and TRBJ2-5): GAGVSQSPRYKVTKRGQDVALRCDPISGHVSLYWYRQALGQGPEFLTYFNYEAQQDKSGLPNDRFSAERPEGSISTLTIQRTEQRDSAMYRCASSPQGGETQYFGPGTRLLVL.

This chain joins TRBV28 and TRBJ2-2; 10 bases line up with TRBD2. This CDR3 has 17 amino acids. The V gene's germline CDR1 is MDHEN and CDR2 SYDVKM. The V gene end was trimmed by 10 bases and the J gene end by 6 bases; junction bases not matched to a gene: 17. For the CDR3, the DNA is TGTGCCATCAAGGGACCCCTAGCGGGGGCCGCAGCCGGGGAGCTGTTTTTT. Translated: CAIKGPLAGAAAGELFF.

This sequence joins TRBV11-2 and TRBJ2-3, with 11 bases lining up with TRBD1. CDR1 SGHAT and CDR2 FQNNGV come from the germline V gene. Trimming cost V 3 bases and J 5 bases; bases outside gene matches: 4. The CDR3 has 15 amino acids. The CDR3 DNA follows: TGTGCCAGCAGCTTCCGGGACAGGGGGATAGATACGCAGTATTTT. This sequence encodes CASSFRDRGIDTQYF.

V gene TRBV5-6 combines with J gene TRBJ2-7; D gene ambiguous. The CDR3 runs 13 residues. Per the germline V gene, CDR1 is SGHDT and CDR2 is YYEEEE. V was pared by 3 bases and J by 3 bases, with 10 bases between. The chain's CDR3 is CASSSVKNYEQYF. In DNA, the CDR3 is TGTGCCAGCAGCTCCGTAAAAAACTACGAGCAGTACTTC.

The sample holds one count of this clone. The chain employs TRBV5-6 and TRBJ2-7, with 11 bases identical to TRBD2. The CDR3 extends over 15 amino acids. The ends lost 4 bases at V and 2 bases at J; junction bases unmatched: 5. In germline, CDR1 is SGHDT, CDR2 YYEEEE. CDR3 sequence: CASSRGLAATYEQYF. The CDR3 nucleotides are TGTGCCAGCAGCCGGGGACTAGCGGCCACCTACGAGCAGTACTTC. Combining the CDR3 with reference TRBV5-6 and TRBJ2-7 gives the whole variable domain DAGVTQSPTHLIKTRGQQVTLRCSPKSGHDTVSWYQQALGQGPQFIFQYYEEEERQRGNFPDRFSGHQFPNYSSELNVNALLLGDSALYLCASSRGLAATYEQYFGPGTRLTVT.

The chain links TRBV5-1 to TRBJ1-2; D remains ambiguous. The CDR3 consists of 14 residues. In germline, CDR1 is SGHRS, CDR2 YFSETQ. Trimming removed 4 bases from V and 8 bases from J, with 18 bases in between. In nucleotides, the CDR3 is TGCGCCAGCAGCATCGAGGGCTCTGAGAGGGGCTACACCTTC. Translated: CASSIEGSERGYTF.

J is TRBJ2-3 and V is TRBV5-1; 12 nucleotides align to TRBD2. The CDR3 totals 19 residues. Germline V lookup: CDR1 SGHRS, CDR2 YFSETQ. Unmatched junction bases numbered 14, after V lost 4 bases and J lost 2 bases. In DNA, the CDR3 is TGCGCCAGCAGCCCCGGACTAGCGGGAAACACCGAAGACACAGATACGCAGTATTTT. Its translation: CASSPGLAGNTEDTDTQYF.

This rearrangement joins TRBV29-1 to TRBJ2-2; no clear D gene. The CDR3 contains 13 residues. CDR1 and CDR2 (germline): SQVTM, ANQGSEA. Trimming stripped 1 base from V and 4 bases from J, with 7 bases between. The CDR3 nucleotides read TGCAGCGTTGAAGTTGTCCGCACCGGGGAGCTGTTTTTT. This gives the protein CSVEVVRTGELFF.

The rearrangement joins TRBV11-2 to TRBJ2-3, with 10 bases lining up with TRBD1. The V gene's germline CDR1 is SGHAT and CDR2 FQNNGV. The CDR3 is 18 residues long. J lost 5 bases, V lost 2 bases, and 13 bases had no gene match. The CDR3 DNA follows: TGTGCCAGCAGCTTACGCGTCCGTCGGACAGGGGGGGAAGATACGCAGTATTTT. As protein: CASSLRVRRTGGEDTQYF.

The rearrangement joins TRBV6-5 to TRBJ2-7, with 7 nucleotides matching TRBD1. Trimming took 2 bases from V and 3 from J; bases not matched to a gene: 1. This CDR3 region has 13 residues. CDR1 MNHEY and CDR2 SVGAGI come from the germline V gene. The CDR3 nucleotides read TGTGCCAGCAGTTACGGGGACAGCTACGAGCAGTACTTC. Its translation: CASSYGDSYEQYF.